A selection of T cell receptor beta chains follows, all from one sample in a study of shared clonotypes between healthy human individuals. Assay used: immunoSEQ multiplex PCR; TCRdb lists only in-frame clones, some missing. This table has around 1.9 million clones, about 93% appearing once. Sequencing input: naive CD8+ T cells from PBMCs. The receptors originated from a man younger than 30 in good health. Some clones in this sample may be carry-over from other donors' samples. Both conserved end residues are part of each CDR3. The D gene is left open where the match is weak. The size field is filled for only some rows; it gives once, few, many or a size class.

TRBJ1-1,TRBV6-5,NA,NA,CASTSGTEAFF,TGTGCCAGCACGTCAGGGACTGAAGCTTTCTTT
TRBJ1-2,TRBV7-6,NA,TRBD1,CASSSRPTGNYGYTF,TGTGCCAGCAGCTCGCGTCCGACAGGGAACTATGGCTACACCTTC
TRBJ1-1,TRBV9,NA,NA,CASSPRVGVTEAFF,TGTGCCAGCAGCCCTCGCGTGGGGGTGACTGAAGCTTTCTTT
TRBJ2-7,TRBV27,NA,NA,CASRTQGMGEQYF,TGTGCCAGCAGGACCCAGGGGATGGGCGAGCAGTACTTC
TRBJ2-7,TRBV4-3,NA,TRBD2,CASSQLTSGYEQYF,TGCGCCAGCAGCCAGTTGACTAGCGGGTACGAGCAGTACTTC
TRBJ1-1,TRBV5-1,few,NA,CASSLKGGIEAFF,TGCGCCAGCAGCCTAAAGGGCGGGATCGAAGCTTTCTTT
TRBJ2-5,TRBV7-9,NA,TRBD2,CASSLAPSSGYQETQYF,TGTGCCAGCAGCTTAGCGCCGTCTAGCGGCTACCAAGAGACCCAGTACTTC
TRBJ2-1,TRBV5-1,NA,NA,CASSFPGSGDPNEQFF,TGCGCCAGCAGCTTCCCGGGTAGCGGAGACCCTAATGAGCAGTTCTTC
TRBJ2-3,TRBV5-6,NA,TRBD1,CASSFGTGGLEGSTDTQYF,TGTGCCAGCAGCTTCGGGACAGGGGGACTAGAGGGATCCACAGATACGCAGTATTTT
TRBJ1-1,TRBV7-8,once,NA,CASSQGPGAGTEAFF,TGTGCCAGCAGCCAGGGTCCAGGGGCGGGCACTGAAGCTTTCTTT
TRBJ2-7,TRBV27,NA,NA,CASAVFIGYSYEQYF,TGTGCCAGCGCGGTCTTTATCGGGTACTCCTACGAGCAGTACTTC
TRBJ2-7,TRBV9,NA,TRBD2,CASSPAGGSLEQYF,TGTGCCAGCAGCCCTGCTGGCGGGAGCCTTGAGCAGTACTTC
TRBJ2-3,TRBV18,NA,NA,CASSHQGTDTQYF,TGTGCCAGCTCTCATCAGGGTACAGATACGCAGTATTTT
TRBJ2-4,TRBV7-9,NA,NA,CASSLEDQDGDGIQYF,TGTGCCAGCAGCTTAGAGGATCAAGATGGGGACGGCATTCAGTACTTC
TRBJ2-1,TRBV7-2,NA,NA,CASSLDGSSYNEQFF,TGTGCCAGCAGCTTAGACGGGAGCTCCTACAATGAGCAGTTCTTC
TRBJ2-3,TRBV7-9,once,NA,CASSDVAGDTQYF,TGTGCCAGCAGCGACGTCGCTGGGGATACGCAGTATTTT
TRBJ1-3,TRBV28,once,NA,CASRALEGWGPGNTIYF,TGTGCCAGCAGGGCCCTCGAGGGATGGGGGCCTGGAAACACCATATATTTT
TRBJ2-2,TRBV9,NA,TRBD2,CASSNRDYNTGELFF,TGTGCCAGCAGCAACCGGGACTATAACACCGGGGAGCTGTTTTTT
TRBJ2-5,TRBV7-2,NA,NA,CASSSWLGLEETQYF,TGTGCCAGCAGCTCCTGGTTGGGGTTGGAAGAGACCCAGTACTTC
TRBJ1-2,TRBV19,NA,TRBD1,CASSIATGGAGYGYTF,TGTGCCAGTAGTATAGCTACAGGGGGCGCAGGCTATGGCTACACCTTC
TRBJ1-2,TRBV9,NA,TRBD1,CASSVKGTGVDYGYTF,TGTGCCAGCAGCGTAAAAGGGACAGGGGTAGACTATGGCTACACCTTC
TRBJ1-1,TRBV7-9,once,TRBD1,CASRQETGGANEAFF,TGTGCCAGCAGACAAGAGACAGGGGGCGCGAATGAAGCTTTCTTT
TRBJ2-7,TRBV6-5,NA,NA,CASSYSTYYEQYF,TGTGCCAGCAGTTACTCGACCTACTACGAGCAGTACTTC
TRBJ2-7,TRBV7-9,NA,NA,CASSPPNTPGGGYEQYF,TGTGCCAGCAGCCCCCCCAACACCCCAGGGGGAGGCTACGAGCAGTACTTC
TRBJ2-1,TRBV27,NA,NA,CASRPEPHLADEGQFF,TGTGCCAGCAGACCAGAACCTCACCTGGCGGATGAGGGGCAGTTCTTC
TRBJ2-1,TRBV2,NA,TRBD2,CASSGLAGEQFF,TGTGCCAGCAGTGGACTAGCTGGGGAGCAGTTCTTC
TRBJ2-2,TRBV29-1,NA,NA,CSVEVGELFF,TGCAGCGTTGAAGTTGGGGAGCTGTTTTTT
TRBJ2-7,TRBV6-5,NA,TRBD2,CASSYGTSGRDEQYF,TGTGCCAGCAGTTATGGGACTAGCGGGAGAGACGAGCAGTACTTC
TRBJ2-1,TRBV5-8,NA,TRBD2,CASSLVASGLNEQFF,TGTGCCAGCAGCTTGGTGGCTAGCGGGCTCAATGAGCAGTTCTTC
TRBJ1-1,TRBV28,few,NA,CASSLPSGTEAFF,TGTGCCAGCAGTTTACCGTCGGGCACTGAAGCTTTCTTT
TRBJ2-5,TRBV7-6,NA,TRBD2,CASSLNSPGGTSAQETQYF,TGTGCCAGCAGCTTAAACTCCCCGGGCGGGACTAGCGCCCAAGAGACCCAGTACTTC
TRBJ2-7,TRBV21-1,NA,NA,CASRIQTATYEQYF,TGTGCCAGCCGTATCCAGACAGCAACCTACGAGCAGTACTTC
TRBJ2-6,TRBV7-6,NA,NA,CASSLSRSGARSGANVLTF,TGTGCCAGCAGCTTATCGCGTTCAGGGGCGAGATCTGGGGCCAACGTCCTGACTTTC
TRBJ2-7,TRBV2,NA,NA,CASRAGRAYEQYF,TGTGCCAGCAGAGCGGGCCGGGCCTACGAGCAGTACTTC
TRBJ2-2,TRBV14,once,TRBD1,CASSQDWTGPWTGELFF,TGTGCCAGCAGCCAAGATTGGACAGGGCCATGGACCGGGGAGCTGTTTTTT
TRBJ2-1,TRBV5-1,NA,NA,CASSPLGGRSVNEQFF,TGCGCCAGCAGCCCTTTGGGGGGCAGGTCTGTGAATGAGCAGTTCTTC
TRBJ1-6,TRBV5-1,NA,TRBD1,CASSSMTGWDSPLHF,TGCGCCAGCAGCTCCATGACAGGGTGGGATTCACCCCTCCACTTT
TRBJ2-7,TRBV7-2,NA,TRBD1,CATINGQGSYEQYF,TGTGCCACCATTAACGGACAGGGCAGCTACGAGCAGTACTTC
TRBJ2-7,TRBV10-3,NA,NA,CAISELGPERTYEQYF,TGTGCCATCAGTGAGCTGGGACCGGAGCGGACCTACGAGCAGTACTTC
TRBJ2-2,TRBV6-5,NA,NA,CASSFGVTGELSF,TGTGCCAGCAGTTTCGGGGTGACCGGGGAGCTGTCTTTT
TRBJ1-3,TRBV29-1,NA,NA,CSVEENREAGNTIYF,TGCAGCGTTGAAGAAAACAGGGAAGCTGGAAACACCATATATTTT
TRBJ2-7,TRBV19,NA,TRBD1,CASSLQGAGYEQYF,TGTGCCAGTAGTCTACAGGGGGCTGGCTACGAGCAGTACTTC
TRBJ1-1,TRBV5-1,NA,NA,CASSSPRGGTEAFF,TGCGCCAGCAGCTCCCCCCGGGGAGGGACTGAAGCTTTCTTT
TRBJ2-7,TRBV5-4,NA,TRBD2,CASSNAGGSPFYEQYF,TGTGCCAGCTCGAACGCGGGAGGTTCTCCTTTCTACGAGCAGTACTTC
TRBJ2-5,TRBV6-6,NA,NA,CASSYSRSQETQYF,TGTGCCAGCAGTTACAGTAGGAGTCAAGAGACCCAGTACTTC